One and the same sample provided the 16 T cell receptor beta chains below, sequenced in a study of HIV-infected patients and healthy controls. One entry per CDR3 protein results from TCRdb running MiXCR on the 5' RACE reads. The table includes around 62,000 distinct CDR3 sequences, roughly 21% detected once. Sample: CD4+ T cells from blood. The receptors shown here come from a human donor in good health.

This clonotype was observed at least ten times. This chain joins TRBV5-1 and TRBJ2-7, with a possible D match to TRBD1 (5 bases). Trimming took 0 bases from V and 6 from J, leaving 16 bases between them. Germline loops: CDR1 SGHRS, CDR2 YFSETQ. This CDR3 contains 15 residues. This CDR3 reads CASSLGDRAISEQYF. In nucleotides, the CDR3 is TGCGCCAGCAGCTTGGGTGACAGAGCGATCTCCGAGCAGTACTTC.

This clonotype was found a few times. The chain combines TRBV3-1 with TRBJ2-7; D is ambiguous. Looked up from germline, CDR1 is LGHDT and CDR2 is YNNKEL (reference sequence). V was cut by 1 base and J by 6 bases, with 4 bases left in between. The CDR3 extends over 11 amino acids. In nucleotides, the CDR3 is TGTGCCAGCAGCCAAGGGGGCGAGCAGTACTTC. Protein: CASSQGGEQYF.

This chain connects TRBV24-1 to TRBJ2-7, with 7 bases identical to TRBD1. The germline V gene encodes CDR1 KGHDR and CDR2 SFDVKD. There are 16 residues in the CDR3. After removal of 3 bases from V and 2 bases from J, the junction contained 9 bases not matched to a gene. The CDR3 region has the DNA TGTGCCACCAGTGATCCCCAGAGACAGGGCACCTACGAGCAGTACTTC. Translated, it gives CATSDPQRQGTYEQYF.

The chain uses TRBV6-6 and TRBJ1-6, with D maybe TRBD1 (5 bases). V was shortened by 4 bases and J by 0 bases, with 13 bases between the two germline ends. Germline CDR1 and CDR2: MNHNY and SVGAGI (reference sequence). The CDR3 sequence is 17 residues long. For the CDR3, the DNA is TGTGCCAGCAGTTCCCAGGGCTTAAGCTCCTATAATTCACCCCTCCACTTT. Residues: CASSSQGLSSYNSPLHF.

This clonotype has ten or more counts. The genes are TRBV18 and TRBJ1-4; D gene uncertain. Germline assignment: CDR1 KGHSH and CDR2 LQKENI. The CDR3 extends over 16 amino acids. With 0 bases removed from V and 2 bases from J, the gap between germline ends came to 10 bases. CDR3 in amino acids: CASSPPVSGTNEKLFF. CDR3 bases: TGTGCCAGCTCACCACCAGTGTCGGGGACTAATGAAAAACTGTTTTTT.

The rearrangement links TRBV12-3 or TRBV12-4 to TRBJ1-2, with 8 bases matching TRBD1. CDR3 length equals 13 residues. The ends lost 5 bases at V and 6 bases at J; junction bases unmatched: 5. The chain's CDR3 is CASSRDRGDGYTF. The CDR3 DNA reads TGTGCCAGCAGTCGCGACAGGGGCGATGGCTACACCTTC.

CDR3 nucleotides: TGTGCCAGCAGCCAGGGACGGGAGAACTACAATGAGCAGTTCTTC. It yields the protein CASSQGRENYNEQFF. The V call is TRBV3-1, the J call TRBJ2-1, with D possibly being TRBD2 (6 bases). The CDR3 runs to 15 residues. Trimming took off 3 bases at V and 3 bases at J, with 12 bases between the two ends. Looked up from germline, CDR1 is LGHDT and CDR2 is YNNKEL (reference sequence).

The rearrangement joins TRBV10-1 to TRBJ2-5, with D perhaps matching TRBD2 (6 bases). Trimming left V 3 bases short and J 2 bases short, with 13 bases between. Germline V gives CDR1 WNHNN, CDR2 SYGVQD (reference sequence). The CDR3 is 15 amino acids. The CDR3 loop reads CASSDEAGPQETQYF. The CDR3 DNA reads TGCGCCAGCAGTGATGAAGCGGGCCCACAAGAGACCCAGTACTTC.

In this sample, this clonotype turned up many times. The rearrangement uses TRBV5-1 and TRBJ2-3, with 10 nucleotides matching TRBD2. The germline gives CDR1 SGHRS, CDR2 YFSETQ. Trimming at V came to 4 bases and at J to 3 bases, leaving 2 bases not matched to a gene. The CDR3 has 14 amino acids. The CDR3 region has the DNA TGCGCCAGCAGCGTGACTAGCGGGACAGATACGCAGTATTTT. It codes for CASSVTSGTDTQYF.

CDR3 loop: CASSSGTGWETQYF. The CDR3 DNA reads as TGTGCCAGCAGCTCCGGGACAGGGTGGGAGACCCAGTACTTC. The chain employs TRBV5-4 and TRBJ2-5; 9 bases are shared with TRBD1. After removal of 3 bases from V and 5 bases from J, the junction contained 5 bases not matched to a gene. The CDR3 consists of 14 residues. CDR1 and CDR2 (germline): SGHNT, YYREEE (reference sequence).

The chain has TRBV19 and TRBJ2-3, with 11 bases identical to TRBD2. V was clipped by 7 bases and J by 3 bases; unmatched bases: 6. CDR1 is LNHDA, CDR2 SQIVND, per germline (reference sequence). The CDR3 has 15 residues. The CDR3 DNA reads TGTGCCAGTATCGCCCTAGCGGGAGGAACAGATACGCAGTATTTT. This gives the protein CASIALAGGTDTQYF.

There are a few counts of this clonotype. V and J are TRBV10-3 and TRBJ1-6; 9 bases line up with TRBD1. V was pared by 10 bases and J by 0 bases, with 4 bases of the junction left unmatched. There are 15 residues in the CDR3. The germline V gene encodes CDR1 ENHRY and CDR2 SYGVKD. CDR3 sequence reads: CATRQGDSYNSPLHF. CDR3 DNA: TGTGCCACTAGACAGGGGGACTCCTATAATTCACCCCTCCACTTT.

The chain couples TRBV20-1 to TRBJ2-7, with 13 bases identical to TRBD2. The CDR3 contains 14 residues. Germline assignment: CDR1 DFQATT and CDR2 SNEGSKA (reference sequence). V lost 2 bases and J lost 4; bases outside the gene matches: 2. The CDR3 here is CSARRTSGSYEQYF. The CDR3, as DNA: TGCAGTGCTAGAAGGACTAGCGGGAGTTACGAGCAGTACTTC.

This clonotype came up a few times. The CDR3 DNA sequence: TGTGCCAGCAGCCTCTACTTTGGGAGCACAGATACGCAGTATTTT. As protein: CASSLYFGSTDTQYF. The chain carries TRBV7-2 and TRBJ2-3; D gene ambiguous. The germline V and J ends were trimmed by 5 bases and 0 bases, with 12 bases remaining between them. Germline CDR1 SGHTA, CDR2 FQGNSA. The CDR3 consists of 15 residues.

V usage is TRBV3-1 and J usage is TRBJ2-1, with a tentative D call TRBD1 (7 bases). The germline V and J ends were trimmed by 2 bases and 4 bases, with 18 bases remaining between them. CDR1 is LGHDT, CDR2 YNNKEL, per germline (reference sequence). The CDR3 has 17 amino acids. CDR3 residues: CASSQLPAGQRYNEQFF. The CDR3 nucleotides are TGTGCCAGCAGCCAACTTCCGGCGGGACAGCGTTACAATGAGCAGTTCTTC.

This clonotype was detected a few times. The genes are TRBV5-4 and TRBJ2-7; D tentatively reads TRBD1 or TRBD2 (5 bases each). Germline assignment: CDR1 SGHNT and CDR2 YYREEE (reference sequence). V gave up 4 bases and J gave up 5 bases, with 16 bases separating them. The CDR3 contains 14 residues. As DNA, the CDR3 is TGTGCCAGCAGCCCCCGAGGGGATCTCCACGAGCAGTACTTC. Its translation: CASSPRGDLHEQYF.